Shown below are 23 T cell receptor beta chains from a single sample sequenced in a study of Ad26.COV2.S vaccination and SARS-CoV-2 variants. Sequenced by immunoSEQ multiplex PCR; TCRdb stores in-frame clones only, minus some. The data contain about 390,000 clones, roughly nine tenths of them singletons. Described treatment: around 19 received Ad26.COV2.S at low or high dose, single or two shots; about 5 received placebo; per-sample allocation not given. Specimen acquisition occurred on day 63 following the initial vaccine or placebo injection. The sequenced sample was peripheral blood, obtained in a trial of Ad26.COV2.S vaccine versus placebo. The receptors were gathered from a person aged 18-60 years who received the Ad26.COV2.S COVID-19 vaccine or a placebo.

CDR3 DNA sequence: TGTGCCACCAGCGGGGGTATGGCTGAAGCTTTCTTT. Translation: CATSGGMAEAFF. This chain links TRBV6-6 with TRBJ1-1; a weak D match, TRBD1 (5 bases). CDR3 size: 12 residues. The V end lost 10 bases, the J end lost 6 bases, and 15 bases lay between the germline ends. The germline CDR1 and CDR2 sequences are MNHNY and SVGAGI (reference sequence).

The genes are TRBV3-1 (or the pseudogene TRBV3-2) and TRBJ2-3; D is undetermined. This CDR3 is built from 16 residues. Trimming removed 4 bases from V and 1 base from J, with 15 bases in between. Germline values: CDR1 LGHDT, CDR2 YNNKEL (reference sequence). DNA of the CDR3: TGTGCCAGCAGCCCCCTATCGGGTGACTGCACAGATACGCAGTATTTT. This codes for CASSPLSGDCTDTQYF.

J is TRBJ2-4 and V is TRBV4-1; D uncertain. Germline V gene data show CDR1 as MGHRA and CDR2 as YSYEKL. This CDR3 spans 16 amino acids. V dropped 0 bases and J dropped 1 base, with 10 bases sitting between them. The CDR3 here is CASSQESETAKNIQYF. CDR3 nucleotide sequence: TGCGCCAGCAGCCAAGAATCGGAGACGGCCAAAAACATTCAGTACTTC.

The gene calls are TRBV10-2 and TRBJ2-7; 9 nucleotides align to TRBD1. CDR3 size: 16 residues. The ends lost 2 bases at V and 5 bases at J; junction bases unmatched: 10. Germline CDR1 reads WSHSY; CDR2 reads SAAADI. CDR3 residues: CASSEAGQGIQDEQYF. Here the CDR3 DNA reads TGCGCCAGCAGTGAGGCTGGACAGGGGATCCAGGACGAGCAGTACTTC.

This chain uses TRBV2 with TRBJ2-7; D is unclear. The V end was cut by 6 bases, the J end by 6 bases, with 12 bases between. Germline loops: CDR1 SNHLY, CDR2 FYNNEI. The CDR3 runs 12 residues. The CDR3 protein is CASSGDLSEQYF. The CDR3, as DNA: TGTGCCAGCAGCGGAGATCTGAGCGAGCAGTACTTC.

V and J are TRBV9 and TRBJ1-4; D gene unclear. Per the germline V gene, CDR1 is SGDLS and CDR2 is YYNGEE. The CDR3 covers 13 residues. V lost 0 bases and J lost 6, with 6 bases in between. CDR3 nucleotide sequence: TGTGCCAGCAGCGTAGATAGCGATGAAAAACTGTTTTTT. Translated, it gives CASSVDSDEKLFF.

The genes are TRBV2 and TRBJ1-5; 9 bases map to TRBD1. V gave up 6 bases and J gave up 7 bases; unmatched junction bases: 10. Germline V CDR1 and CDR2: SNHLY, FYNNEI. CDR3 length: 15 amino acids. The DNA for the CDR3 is TGTGCCAGCAGGGGGGGACAGGGTCAGGAACAGCCCCAGCATTTT. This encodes CASRGGQGQEQPQHF.

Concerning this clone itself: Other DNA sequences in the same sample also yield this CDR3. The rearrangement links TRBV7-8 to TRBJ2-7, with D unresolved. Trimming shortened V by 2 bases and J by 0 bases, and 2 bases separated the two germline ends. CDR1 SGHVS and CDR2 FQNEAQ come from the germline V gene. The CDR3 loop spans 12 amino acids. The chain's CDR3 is CASSLSSYEQYF. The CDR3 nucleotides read TGTGCCAGCAGCTTAAGCTCCTACGAGCAGTACTTC.

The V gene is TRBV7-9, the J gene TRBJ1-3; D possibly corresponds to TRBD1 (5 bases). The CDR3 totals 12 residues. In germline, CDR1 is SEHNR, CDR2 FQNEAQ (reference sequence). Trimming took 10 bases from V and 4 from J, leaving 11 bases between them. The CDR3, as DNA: TGTGCCATCAGGGAAGCCGGAAACACCATATATTTT. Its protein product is CAIREAGNTIYF. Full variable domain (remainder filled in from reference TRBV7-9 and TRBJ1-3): DTGVSQNPRHKITKRGQNVTFRCDPISEHNRLYWYRQTLGQGPEFLTYFQNEAQLEKSRLLSDRFSAERPKGSFSTLEIQRTEQGDSAMYLCAIREAGNTIYFGEGSWLTVV.

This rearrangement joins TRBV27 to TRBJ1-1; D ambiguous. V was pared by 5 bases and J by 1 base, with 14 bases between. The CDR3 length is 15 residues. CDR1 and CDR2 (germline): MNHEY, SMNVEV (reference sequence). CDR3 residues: CASSVLPLGNTEAFF. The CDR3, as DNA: TGTGCCAGCAGTGTCCTACCTCTTGGGAACACTGAAGCTTTCTTT.

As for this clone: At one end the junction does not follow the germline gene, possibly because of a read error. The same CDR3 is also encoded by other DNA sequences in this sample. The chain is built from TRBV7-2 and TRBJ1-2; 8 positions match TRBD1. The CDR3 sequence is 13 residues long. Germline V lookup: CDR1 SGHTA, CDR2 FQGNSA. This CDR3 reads CASSLDRGYGYTF. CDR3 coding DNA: TGTGCCAGCAGTTTAGACAGGGGATATGGCTACACCTTC.

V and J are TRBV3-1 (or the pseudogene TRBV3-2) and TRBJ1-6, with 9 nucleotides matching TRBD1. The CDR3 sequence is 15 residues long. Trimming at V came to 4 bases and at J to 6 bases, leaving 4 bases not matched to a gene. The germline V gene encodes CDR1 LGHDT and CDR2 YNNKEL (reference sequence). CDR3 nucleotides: TGTGCCAGCAGCCGAGGGACAGGGAGTAATTCACCCCTCCACTTT. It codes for CASSRGTGSNSPLHF.

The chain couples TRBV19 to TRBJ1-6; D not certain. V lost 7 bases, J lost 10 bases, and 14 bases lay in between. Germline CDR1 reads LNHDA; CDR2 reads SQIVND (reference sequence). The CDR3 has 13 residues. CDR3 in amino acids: CASMNRAGSPLHF. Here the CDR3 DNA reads TGTGCCAGTATGAATCGTGCCGGGTCACCCCTCCACTTT.

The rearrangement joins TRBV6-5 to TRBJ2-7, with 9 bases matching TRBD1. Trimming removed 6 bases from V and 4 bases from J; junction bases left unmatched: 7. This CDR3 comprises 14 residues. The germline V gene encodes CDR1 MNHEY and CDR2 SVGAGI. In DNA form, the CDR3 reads TGTGCCAGCAGCTACACACAGGGGGCTTACGAGCAGTACTTC. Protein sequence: CASSYTQGAYEQYF.

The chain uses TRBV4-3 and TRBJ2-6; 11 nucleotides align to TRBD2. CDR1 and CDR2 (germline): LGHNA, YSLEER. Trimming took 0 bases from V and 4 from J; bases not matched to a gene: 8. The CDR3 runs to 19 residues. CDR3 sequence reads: CASSQELLAGGLGANVLTF. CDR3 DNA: TGCGCCAGCAGCCAAGAGTTATTAGCGGGGGGGCTCGGGGCCAACGTCCTGACTTTC.

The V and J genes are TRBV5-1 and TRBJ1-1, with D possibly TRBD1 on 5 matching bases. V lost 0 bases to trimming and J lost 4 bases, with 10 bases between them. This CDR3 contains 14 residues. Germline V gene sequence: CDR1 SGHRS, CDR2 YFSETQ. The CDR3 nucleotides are TGCGCCAGCAGCTTGGGGGGCGAGGGCACTGAAGCTTTCTTT. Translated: CASSLGGEGTEAFF.

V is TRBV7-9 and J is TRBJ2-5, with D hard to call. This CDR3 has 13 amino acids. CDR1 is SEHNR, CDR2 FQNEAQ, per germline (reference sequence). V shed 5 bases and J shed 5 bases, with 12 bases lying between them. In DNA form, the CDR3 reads TGTGCCAGCAGCCCCCAGGTGGGCGAGACCCAGTACTTC. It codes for CASSPQVGETQYF.

The CDR3 nucleotides read TGTGCCAGCAGCTTAGACCCAAGCACAGATACGCAGTATTTT. Translated, it gives CASSLDPSTDTQYF. The chain combines TRBV7-9 with TRBJ2-3; D unresolved. This CDR3 region has 14 residues. In germline, CDR1 is SEHNR, CDR2 FQNEAQ (reference sequence). V lost 1 base to trimming and J lost 0 bases, with 5 bases between them.

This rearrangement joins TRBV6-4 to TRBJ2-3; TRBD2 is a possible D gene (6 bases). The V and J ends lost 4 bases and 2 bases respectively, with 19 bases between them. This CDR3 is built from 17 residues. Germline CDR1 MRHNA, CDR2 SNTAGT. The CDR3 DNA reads TGTGCCAGCAGTGGGGATTCGGAGCGGGTGAACACAGATACGCAGTATTTT. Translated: CASSGDSERVNTDTQYF.

The chain's CDR3 is CASGEAGTGRGYTF. The DNA for the CDR3 is TGTGCCAGCGGGGAAGCCGGGACAGGGCGAGGCTACACCTTC. V and J are TRBV6-1 and TRBJ1-2; 9 bases align to TRBD1. J lost 8 bases, V lost 8 bases, and 12 bases had no gene match. The CDR3 sequence is 14 residues long. Germline loops: CDR1 MNHNS, CDR2 SASEGT.

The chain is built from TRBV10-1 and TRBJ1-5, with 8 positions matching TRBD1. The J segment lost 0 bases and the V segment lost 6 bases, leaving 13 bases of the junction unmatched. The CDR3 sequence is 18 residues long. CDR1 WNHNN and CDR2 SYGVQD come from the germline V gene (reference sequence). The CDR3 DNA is TGCGCCAGCAGCACCCGGCGGCAGGGGGCCTATAGCAATCAGCCCCAGCATTTT. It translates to CASSTRRQGAYSNQPQHF.

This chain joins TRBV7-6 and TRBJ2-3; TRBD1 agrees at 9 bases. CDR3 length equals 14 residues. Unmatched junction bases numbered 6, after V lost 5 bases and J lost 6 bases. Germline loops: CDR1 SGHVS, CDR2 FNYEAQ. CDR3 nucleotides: TGTGCCAGCAGCGGTCGGACAGGGGCGGATACGCAGTATTTT. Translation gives CASSGRTGADTQYF.

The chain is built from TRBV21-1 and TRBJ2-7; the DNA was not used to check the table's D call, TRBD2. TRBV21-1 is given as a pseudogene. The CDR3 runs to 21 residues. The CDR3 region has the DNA TGTGCCAGCAGCCTTCCGACAAGACTAGTGCAGGCCTTTCAACACTCCTACGAGCAGTACTTC. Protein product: CASSLPTRLVQAFQHSYEQYF.